Listed here are 26 T cell receptor beta chains from one sample, sequenced in a study of blood T cell repertoires in COVID-19. Produced via immunoSEQ multiplex PCR; TCRdb's table is partial and in-frame only. This table holds roughly 10,000 clones, around 78% found once. Sample: peripheral blood. The receptors originated from a human donor in a cohort sampled during active COVID-19.

J is TRBJ2-7 and V is TRBV5-5; 7 bases match TRBD1. This CDR3 spans 17 amino acids. CDR1 is SGHKS, CDR2 YYEKEE, per germline (reference sequence). With V trimmed by 0 bases and J by 3 bases, 12 bases remained unmatched. This CDR3 reads CASSLGFIGTAFYEQYF. DNA of the CDR3: TGTGCCAGCAGCTTGGGGTTCATTGGGACAGCCTTCTACGAGCAGTACTTC.

The chain joins TRBV18 to TRBJ1-1; D is unresolved. V lost 3 bases and J lost 1, with 9 bases in between. The CDR3 sequence is 14 residues long. Germline assignment: CDR1 KGHSH and CDR2 LQKENI. The DNA for the CDR3 is TGTGCCAGCTCACCGTCAGTTGGGAACACTGAAGCTTTCTTT. Residues: CASSPSVGNTEAFF.

The rearrangement links TRBV2 to TRBJ2-5, with TRBD2 matching 9 bases. The CDR3 has 16 residues. Germline loops: CDR1 SNHLY, CDR2 FYNNEI. V lost 4 bases, J lost 3 bases, and 9 bases stayed unmatched. The CDR3 region has the DNA TGTGCCAGCAGTGTAAGGCGGGGGGGCGAAAAAGAGACCCAGTACTTC. Its translation is CASSVRRGGEKETQYF.

This clone has just a few counts. The J gene is TRBJ2-3, the V gene TRBV5-4, with D perhaps matching TRBD1 (6 bases). The CDR3 sequence is 15 residues long. Trimming removed 5 bases at V and 2 bases at J, with 15 bases between. The germline CDR1 and CDR2 sequences are SGHNT and YYREEE (reference sequence). The CDR3 sequence: CASRDSRGNTDTQYF. In DNA, the CDR3 is TGTGCCAGCAGGGACAGCCGAGGGAACACAGATACGCAGTATTTT.

The gene calls are TRBV5-1 and TRBJ2-1, with TRBD2 as a possible D gene (5 bases). The length of the CDR3 is 14 residues. Germline-derived CDR1 and CDR2 are SGHRS and YFSETQ. Trimming took 3 bases from V and 12 from J, leaving 19 bases between them. The CDR3 region has the DNA TGCGCCAGCAGCTCACCAGAAAGAGGGATGTGGCAGTTCTTC. Amino acid sequence: CASSSPERGMWQFF.

The CDR3, as DNA: TGTGCCAGCAGCGGTACAGGGGGGACTGAAGCTTTCTTT. It is translated as CASSGTGGTEAFF. V is TRBV6-5 and J is TRBJ1-1; 8 bases fit TRBD1. The CDR3 sequence is 13 residues long. Germline V gives CDR1 MNHEY, CDR2 SVGAGI. The V segment lost 6 bases and the J segment 5 bases; nucleotides outside the gene matches: 5.

The chain employs TRBV7-8 and TRBJ2-3; D call uncertain. This CDR3 is built from 14 residues. Per germline, CDR1 SGHVS and CDR2 FQNEAQ. The ends were cut back, 5 bases at V and 2 bases at J, with 11 bases in the middle. The CDR3 here is CASSLQTDTDTQYF. CDR3 coding DNA: TGTGCCAGCAGCCTCCAAACAGACACAGATACGCAGTATTTT.

The CDR3 DNA sequence: TGTGCCTGGGGGTTTTCAGGGGGATTAAATCAGCCCCAGCATTTT. Protein product: CAWGFSGGLNQPQHF. The chain links TRBV30 to TRBJ1-5, with 7 bases fitting TRBD1. Per germline, CDR1 GTSNPN and CDR2 SVGIG (reference sequence). The ends lost 5 bases at V and 4 bases at J; junction bases unmatched: 11. The CDR3 spans 15 residues.

The V gene is TRBV6-4, the J gene TRBJ2-1, with 9 bases aligning to TRBD1. Germline V lookup: CDR1 MRHNA, CDR2 SNTAGT. V lost 4 bases, J lost 7 bases, and 11 bases stayed unmatched. CDR3 size: 16 residues. The CDR3 DNA sequence: TGTGCCAGCAGTGCATTATCGGGACAGGGTGTGAATGAGCAGTTCTTC. Amino acid sequence: CASSALSGQGVNEQFF.

The chain joins TRBV5-4 to TRBJ1-2; D uncertain. V lost 4 bases and J 6 bases, leaving 16 bases between the germline ends. Germline V CDR1 and CDR2: SGHNT, YYREEE (reference sequence). The CDR3 length is 14 residues. The chain's CDR3 is CASSPRVLANGYTF. CDR3 bases: TGTGCCAGCAGCCCCCGGGTGCTTGCGAATGGCTACACCTTC.

The chain links TRBV3-1 (or the pseudogene TRBV3-2) to TRBJ1-4; D is unresolved. The CDR3 loop spans 13 amino acids. Germline CDR1 reads LGHDT; CDR2 reads YNNKEL (reference sequence). The ends were cut back, 5 bases at V and 10 bases at J, with 14 bases in the middle. CDR3 sequence reads: CASSAIRGPKLFF. CDR3 sequence (DNA): TGTGCCAGCAGCGCTATTAGAGGGCCAAAACTGTTTTTT.

The CDR3 protein is CASNSGQQETQYF. The CDR3 nucleotides are TGTGCCAGCAATTCGGGACAGCAAGAGACCCAGTACTTC. The genes are TRBV12-3 or TRBV12-4 and TRBJ2-5, with TRBD1 matching over 7 bases. V dropped 7 bases and J dropped 2; count of bases not matched to a gene: 4. CDR3 length: 13 residues.

V gene TRBV9 combines with J gene TRBJ1-6; D remains unclear. The CDR3 loop spans 14 amino acids. Per the germline V gene, CDR1 is SGDLS and CDR2 is YYNGEE. V was shortened by 0 bases and J by 7 bases, with 8 bases between the two germline ends. The CDR3 DNA is TGTGCCAGCAGCGTAGCTACACAGAATTCACCCCTCCACTTT. This sequence encodes CASSVATQNSPLHF.

Of note for this clone: Within the sample, other DNA sequences also encode this same CDR3. V is TRBV2 and J is TRBJ1-6; D is ambiguous. CDR3 length equals 14 residues. CDR1 is SNHLY and CDR2 is FYNNEI in the germline V gene. Trimming left V 0 bases short and J 6 bases short, with 6 bases between. The chain's CDR3 is CASSEARVNSPLHF. The CDR3 region has the DNA TGTGCCAGCAGTGAAGCGCGAGTTAATTCACCCCTCCACTTT.

This chain links TRBV4-2 with TRBJ1-2, with D tentatively TRBD1 (5 bases). The CDR3 has 15 residues. Germline-derived CDR1 and CDR2 are LGHNA and YNFKEQ. V lost 1 base and J 4 bases, leaving 13 bases between the germline ends. Written as DNA, the CDR3 is TGTGCCAGCAGCCAAGCGGCAGGGCAGCTCTATGGCTACACCTTC. This encodes CASSQAAGQLYGYTF.

The V call is TRBV19, the J call TRBJ1-2; D is uncertain. Trimming stripped 1 base from V and 4 bases from J, with 13 bases between. Germline CDR1 is LNHDA and CDR2 is SQIVND (reference sequence). CDR3 length: 15 residues. CDR3 nucleotide sequence: TGTGCCAGTAGTATAGGTGGAGTTCAAATCTATGGCTACACCTTC. This translates into CASSIGGVQIYGYTF. Full variable domain (outside the CDR3, taken from reference TRBV19 and TRBJ1-2): DGGITQSPKYLFRKEGQNVTLSCEQNLNHDAMYWYRQDPGQGLRLIYYSQIVNDFQKGDIAEGYSVSREKKESFPLTVTSAQKNPTAFYLCASSIGGVQIYGYTFGSGTRLTVV.

The chain couples TRBV19 to TRBJ1-4, with 11 nucleotides matching TRBD1. The CDR3 consists of 17 residues. CDR1 and CDR2 from the germline V gene are LNHDA and SQIVND (reference sequence). After removal of 3 bases from V and 2 bases from J, the junction contained 5 bases not matched to a gene. In nucleotides, the CDR3 is TGTGCCAGTAGTATCACCGGGACAGGGGGGACTAATGAAAAACTGTTTTTT. Translating gives CASSITGTGGTNEKLFF. The variable domain in full, completed from reference TRBV19 and TRBJ1-4, reads DGGITQSPKYLFRKEGQNVTLSCEQNLNHDAMYWYRQDPGQGLRLIYYSQIVNDFQKGDIAEGYSVSREKKESFPLTVTSAQKNPTAFYLCASSITGTGGTNEKLFFGSGTQLSVL.

CDR3 in amino acids: CASSRGTGDYGYTF. As DNA, the CDR3 is TGTGCCAGCAGCCGGGGGACAGGGGACTATGGCTACACCTTC. The chain joins TRBV4-2 to TRBJ1-2; 10 bases map to TRBD1. This CDR3 spans 14 amino acids. Germline V gene lookup returns CDR1 LGHNA and CDR2 YNFKEQ. Unmatched junction bases numbered 2, after V lost 4 bases and J lost 3 bases.

The chain carries TRBV3-1 (or the pseudogene TRBV3-2) and TRBJ1-1, with D maybe TRBD1 (6 bases). Germline values: CDR1 LGHDT, CDR2 YNNKEL (reference sequence). This CDR3 contains 14 residues. V shed 5 bases and J shed 3 bases, with 13 bases lying between them. The CDR3 here is CASSSQGRDTEAFF. The CDR3 DNA is TGTGCCAGCAGCTCCCAGGGGAGGGACACTGAAGCTTTCTTT.

This clone was detected only once. The chain uses TRBV5-4 and TRBJ1-6; a possible D gene is TRBD1 (6 bases). Germline CDR1 SGHNT, CDR2 YYREEE (reference sequence). The CDR3 is 14 residues long. Trimming stripped 1 base from V and 7 bases from J, with 9 bases between. In DNA form, the CDR3 reads TGTGCCAGCAGCTTGAGCCAGGGGAATTCACCCCTCCACTTT. Translation: CASSLSQGNSPLHF. Full variable domain (remainder filled in from reference TRBV5-4 and TRBJ1-6): ETGVTQSPTHLIKTRGQQVTLRCSSQSGHNTVSWYQQALGQGPQFIFQYYREEENGRGNFPPRFSGLQFPNYSSELNVNALELDDSALYLCASSLSQGNSPLHFGNGTRLTVT.

V usage is TRBV28 and J usage is TRBJ1-2, with a possible D match to TRBD1 (5 bases). Per the germline V gene, CDR1 is MDHEN and CDR2 is SYDVKM. The CDR3 contains 18 residues. The ends were cut back, 8 bases at V and 4 bases at J, with 29 bases in the middle. CDR3 DNA sequence: TGTGCCAGCTCGGCGCTTAGAGGGGCGGGGAAGTTGGGCTATGGCTACACCTTC. Translating gives CASSALRGAGKLGYGYTF.

There are a few counts of this clone. The chain couples TRBV5-1 to TRBJ1-5; perhaps TRBD1 as D (6 bases). V lost 4 bases to trimming and J lost 3 bases, with 14 bases between them. The CDR3 consists of 15 residues. CDR1 is SGHRS, CDR2 YFSETQ, per germline. In nucleotides, the CDR3 is TGCGCCAGCAGCCCAAGTGGACAGTTCAATCAGCCCCAGCATTTT. Translating it yields CASSPSGQFNQPQHF.

In DNA form, the CDR3 reads TGTGCCAGCAGCCCGGGGGGCTCTGGGGCCAACGTCCTGACTTTC. It yields the protein CASSPGGSGANVLTF. The rearrangement links TRBV7-3 to TRBJ2-6, with TRBD2 identical over 7 bases. The J segment lost 0 bases and the V segment lost 5 bases, leaving 1 base of the junction unmatched. The CDR3 spans 15 residues. Per germline, CDR1 SGHTA and CDR2 FQGTGA.

The table lists this clone with a count of one. The chain links TRBV7-9 to TRBJ1-1; possible D gene TRBD1, 5 bases. Looked up from germline, CDR1 is SEHNR and CDR2 is FQNEAQ (reference sequence). The V and J ends lost 3 bases and 4 bases respectively, with 12 bases between them. The CDR3 contains 14 residues. DNA of the CDR3: TGTGCCAGCAGCTTGGAGGGGCTGGGCACTGAAGCTTTCTTT. It codes for CASSLEGLGTEAFF.

The table lists this clone with a few counts. CDR3 region: CASSHLQVNTEAFF. The CDR3 DNA is TGCGCCAGCAGCCATCTCCAGGTGAACACTGAAGCTTTCTTT. The chain links TRBV4-1 to TRBJ1-1, with D uncertain. Germline CDR1 MGHRA, CDR2 YSYEKL. This CDR3 contains 14 residues. V dropped 3 bases and J dropped 0 bases, with 8 bases sitting between them.

This chain connects TRBV28 to TRBJ1-6; TRBD1 agrees at 8 bases. Trimming removed 7 bases from V and 6 bases from J; junction bases left unmatched: 5. The CDR3 is made up of 14 amino acids. Germline V gives CDR1 MDHEN, CDR2 SYDVKM. The CDR3 DNA reads TGTGCCAGCATCGTCGACAGGGGTAATTCACCCCTCCACTTT. Protein product: CASIVDRGNSPLHF.